The subject of this entry is one T cell receptor beta chain. V lost 3 bases and J lost 4; bases outside the gene matches: 5. Germline V lookup: CDR1 SEHNR, CDR2 FQNEAQ (reference sequence). The CDR3 runs to 15 residues. The sample belongs to a study of T cell changes during pregnancy in multiple sclerosis. This table comes from immunoSEQ multiplex PCR, and its TCRdb copy is limited to in-frame clones, with some not included. This repertoire shows about 60,000 clones, 92% found once; its top ten account for roughly 0.2%. The sequence derives from a female donor with multiple sclerosis, enrolled in a pregnancy study. The genes are TRBV7-9 and TRBJ1-4, with 7 positions matching TRBD1. The specimen comprised CD4+ T cells from peripheral blood mononuclear cells, sampled in the second trimester of pregnancy. CDR3 sequence reads: CASSFRGTLNEKLFF. CDR3 nucleotide sequence: TGTGCCAGCAGCTTCAGGGGGACCCTTAATGAAAAACTGTTTTTT.